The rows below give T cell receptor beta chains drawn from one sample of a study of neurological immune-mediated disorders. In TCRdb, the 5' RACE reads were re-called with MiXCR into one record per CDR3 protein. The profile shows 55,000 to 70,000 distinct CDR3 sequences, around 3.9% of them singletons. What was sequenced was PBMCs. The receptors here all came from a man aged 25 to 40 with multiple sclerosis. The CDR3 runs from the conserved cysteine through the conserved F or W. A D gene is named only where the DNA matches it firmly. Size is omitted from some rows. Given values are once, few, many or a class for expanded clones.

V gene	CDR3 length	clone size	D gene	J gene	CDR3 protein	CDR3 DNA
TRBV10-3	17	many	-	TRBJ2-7	CAISESGRLLGAYEQYF	TGTGCCATCAGTGAGTCCGGACGCCTATTAGGGGCCTACGAGCAGTACTTC
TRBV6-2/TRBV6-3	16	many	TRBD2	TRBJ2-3	CASSPWTSGGADTQYF	TGTGCCAGCAGTCCGTGGACTAGCGGGGGCGCAGATACGCAGTATTTT
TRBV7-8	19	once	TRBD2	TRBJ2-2	CASSPTRTSGGRNTEELFF	TGTGCCAGCAGCCCAACCCGGACTAGCGGGGGCAGGAACACCGAGGAGCTGTTTTTT
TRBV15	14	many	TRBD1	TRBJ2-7	CATSPTPGGYEQYF	TGTGCCACCAGCCCTACCCCAGGGGGCTACGAGCAGTACTTC
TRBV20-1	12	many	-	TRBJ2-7	CSARALSYEQYF	TGCAGTGCTAGGGCCCTATCCTACGAGCAGTACTTC
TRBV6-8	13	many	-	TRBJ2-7	CATWGTSPYEQYF	TGTGCCACCTGGGGGACTTCTCCCTACGAGCAGTACTTC
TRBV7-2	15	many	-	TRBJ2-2	CASSLRSASTGELFF	TGTGCCAGCAGCTTGCGTTCCGCCTCCACCGGGGAGCTGTTTTTT
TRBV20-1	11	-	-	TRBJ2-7	CSARAGSEQYF	TGCAGTGCTAGGGCAGGGAGCGAGCAGTACTTC
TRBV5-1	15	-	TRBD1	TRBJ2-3	CASSLQGERGDTQYF	TGCGCCAGCAGCTTACAGGGGGAAAGGGGAGATACGCAGTATTTT
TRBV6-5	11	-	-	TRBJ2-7	CASASAYEQYF	TGTGCCAGCGCGTCAGCCTACGAGCAGTACTTC
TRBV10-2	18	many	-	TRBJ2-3	CASPTWDSRIPSTDTQYF	TGCGCCAGCCCGACATGGGACTCCCGAATCCCTAGCACAGATACGCAGTATTTT
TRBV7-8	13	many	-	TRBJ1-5	CAGSRGSGQPQNF	TGTGCCGGTAGTAGGGGTTCAGGTCAGCCCCAGAATTTT
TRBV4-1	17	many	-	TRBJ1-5	CASSPGRQSDSNQPQHF	TGCGCCAGCAGCCCAGGGAGACAGTCAGATAGCAATCAGCCCCAGCATTTT
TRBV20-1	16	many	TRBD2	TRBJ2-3	CSALPLAGGLGDTQYF	TGCAGTGCTTTGCCCCTAGCGGGGGGGCTTGGAGATACGCAGTATTTT
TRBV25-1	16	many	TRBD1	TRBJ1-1	CASSEGQGGPNTEAFF	TGTGCCAGCAGTGAGGGACAGGGGGGCCCCAACACTGAAGCTTTCTTT
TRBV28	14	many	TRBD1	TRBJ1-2	CASAPGRGLNGYTF	TGTGCCAGCGCCCCTGGGAGGGGGCTTAATGGCTACACCTTC
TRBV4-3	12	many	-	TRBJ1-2	CASSHRNYGYTF	TGCGCCAGCAGCCATCGGAACTATGGCTACACCTTC
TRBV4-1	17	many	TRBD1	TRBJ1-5	CASSHVSGTGTYQPQHF	TGCGCCAGCAGCCACGTATCCGGGACAGGGACTTATCAGCCCCAGCATTTT
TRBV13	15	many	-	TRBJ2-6	CASSITGSGANVLTF	TGTGCCAGCAGCATTACGGGCTCTGGGGCCAACGTCCTGACTTTC
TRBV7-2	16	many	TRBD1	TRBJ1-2	CASSAQTGGNGYGYTF	TGTGCCAGCAGCGCCCAGACAGGGGGCAATGGCTATGGCTACACCTTC
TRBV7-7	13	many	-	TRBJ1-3	CASSPGPGNTIYF	TGTGCCAGCAGCCCCGGCCCTGGAAACACCATATATTTT
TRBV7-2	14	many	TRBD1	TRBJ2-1	CASSPRQGALEQFF	TGTGCCAGCAGCCCCAGGCAGGGGGCACTTGAGCAGTTCTTC
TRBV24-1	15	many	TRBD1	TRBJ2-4	CATSDPQGECSIQYF	TGTGCCACCAGTGATCCACAGGGGGAATGTTCCATTCAGTACTTC
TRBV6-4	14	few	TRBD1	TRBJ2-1	CASSDGTGHNEQFF	TGTGCCAGCAGTGACGGGACAGGGCACAATGAGCAGTTCTTC
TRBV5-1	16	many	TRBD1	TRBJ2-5	CASSSGQGAYQETQYF	TGCGCCAGCAGCAGTGGACAGGGGGCCTATCAAGAGACCCAGTACTTC
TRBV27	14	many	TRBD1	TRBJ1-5	CASRGQGNNQPQHF	TGTGCCAGCCGCGGACAGGGCAACAATCAGCCCCAGCATTTT
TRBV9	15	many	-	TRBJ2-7	CASSPNPTANYEQYF	TGTGCCAGCAGCCCCAACCCGACTGCTAACTACGAGCAGTACTTC
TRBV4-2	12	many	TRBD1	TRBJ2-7	CASSPGQGTAYF	TGTGCCAGCAGCCCGGGACAGGGCACGGCTTACTTC
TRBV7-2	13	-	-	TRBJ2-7	CASSLEGGYEQYF	TGTGCCAGCAGCTTAGAGGGAGGCTACGAGCAGTACTTC
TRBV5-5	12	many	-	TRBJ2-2	CASSLWPGELFF	TGTGCCAGCAGCTTGTGGCCCGGGGAGCTGTTTTTT
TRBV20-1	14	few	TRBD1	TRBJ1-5	CSARDRVGYQPQNF	TGCAGTGCTAGGGACAGGGTTGGGTATCAGCCCCAGAATTTT
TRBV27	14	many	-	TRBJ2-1	CASSPRNAGNEQFF	TGTGCCAGCAGTCCACGTAACGCCGGTAATGAGCAGTTCTTC
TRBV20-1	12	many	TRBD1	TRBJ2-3	CSARQGADTQYF	TGCAGTGCTAGACAGGGGGCAGATACGCAGTATTTT
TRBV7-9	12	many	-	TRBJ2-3	CASSLKLDTQYF	TGTGCCAGCAGCTTGAAGTTAGATACGCAGTATTTT
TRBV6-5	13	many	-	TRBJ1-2	CASRQTGGYGYTF	TGTGCCAGCAGACAGACAGGCGGATATGGCTACACCTTC
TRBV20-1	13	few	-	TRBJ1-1	CSARDSKDTEAFF	TGCAGTGCTAGAGATTCGAAGGACACTGAAGCTTTCTTT
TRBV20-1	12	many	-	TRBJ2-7	CSARWDNSEQYF	TGCAGTGCTAGGTGGGACAATTCAGAGCAGTACTTC
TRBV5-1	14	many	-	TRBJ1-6	CASSLAGTGSPLHF	TGCGCCAGCAGCTTGGCGGGGACGGGCTCACCCCTCCACTTT
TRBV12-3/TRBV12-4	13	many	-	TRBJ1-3	CASSFTSGNTIYF	TGTGCCAGCAGTTTTACGTCTGGAAACACCATATATTTT
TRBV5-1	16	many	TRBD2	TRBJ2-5	CASSLGTSGYEETQYF	TGCGCCAGCAGCTTGGGGACTAGCGGGTATGAAGAGACCCAGTACTTC
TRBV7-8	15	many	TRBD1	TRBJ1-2	CASSLASGTEYGYTF	TGTGCCAGCAGCTTAGCGTCCGGGACAGAATATGGCTACACCTTC
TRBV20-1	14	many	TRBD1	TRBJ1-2	CSAGGLQGKSGYTF	TGCAGTGCCGGGGGGTTACAGGGGAAGAGTGGCTACACCTTC
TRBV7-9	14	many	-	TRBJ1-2	CASSLDRSNYGYTF	TGTGCCAGCAGCTTAGACAGGAGTAACTATGGCTACACCTTC
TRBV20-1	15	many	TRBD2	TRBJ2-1	CSAIGGGSSYNEQFF	TGCAGTGCTATTGGGGGGGGGAGCTCCTACAATGAGCAGTTCTTC
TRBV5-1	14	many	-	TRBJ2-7	CASSLGGFNYEQYF	TGCGCCAGCAGCTTGGGTGGGTTCAACTACGAGCAGTACTTC
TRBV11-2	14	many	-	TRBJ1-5	CASSKRTGDQPQHF	TGTGCCAGCAGCAAGAGGACGGGAGATCAGCCCCAGCATTTT
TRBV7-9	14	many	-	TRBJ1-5	CASSTGQLNQPQHF	TGTGCCAGCAGCACTGGACAGCTCAATCAGCCCCAGCATTTT
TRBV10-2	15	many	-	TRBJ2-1	CASSPRGPSYNEQFF	TGCGCCAGCAGCCCCCGAGGGCCCTCCTACAATGAGCAGTTCTTC
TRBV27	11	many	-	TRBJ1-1	CASSLGHEAFF	TGTGCCAGCAGTTTGGGTCATGAAGCTTTCTTT
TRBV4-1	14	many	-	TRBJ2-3	CASSQVGGADTQYF	TGCGCCAGCAGCCAAGTGGGGGGAGCAGATACGCAGTATTTT
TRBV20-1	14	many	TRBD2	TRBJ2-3	CSATLAGGPDTQYF	TGCAGTGCTACTTTAGCGGGGGGACCAGATACGCAGTATTTT
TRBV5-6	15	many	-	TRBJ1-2	CASSLARVVPDGYTF	TGTGCCAGCAGCTTGGCAAGGGTGGTTCCGGACGGCTACACCTTC
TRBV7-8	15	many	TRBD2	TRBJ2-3	CASSWTGGETDTQYF	TGTGCCAGCAGCTGGACGGGGGGGGAAACAGATACGCAGTATTTT
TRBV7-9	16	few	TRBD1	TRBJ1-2	CASSLSRTGGDYGYTF	TGTGCCAGCAGCTTAAGCCGGACAGGGGGGGACTATGGCTACACCTTC